Reported below is one T cell receptor beta chain. The V and J ends lost 1 base and 6 bases respectively, with 13 bases between them. The CDR3 is 15 amino acids. Germline V CDR1 and CDR2: MNHNY, SVGAGI (reference sequence). PCR amplification relied on 60 Vbeta primers (plus 13 Jbeta primers). Only in-frame clones appear in the TCRdb table, and some are missing; sequencing was by immunoSEQ multiplex PCR. Of about 130,000 clones listed, around 8.5% were seen once; the top ten hold about 5.5%. The sample is drawn from a study of cytomegalovirus exposure and HLA in healthy donors. For the study at large: Ancestry clustering placed more than 80% of approximately 370 genotyped donors in the Caucasian-associated cluster.

The material sequenced was PBMCs. The genes are TRBV6-6 and TRBJ1-5, with D perhaps TRBD1 (5 bases). The sequence was obtained from a man aged 40-49 years in good health and CMV-seronegative. The CDR3 DNA follows: TGTGCCAGCAGTTACTACGGCAGGGTAATTCAGCCCCAGCATTTT. The encoded protein is CASSYYGRVIQPQHF.